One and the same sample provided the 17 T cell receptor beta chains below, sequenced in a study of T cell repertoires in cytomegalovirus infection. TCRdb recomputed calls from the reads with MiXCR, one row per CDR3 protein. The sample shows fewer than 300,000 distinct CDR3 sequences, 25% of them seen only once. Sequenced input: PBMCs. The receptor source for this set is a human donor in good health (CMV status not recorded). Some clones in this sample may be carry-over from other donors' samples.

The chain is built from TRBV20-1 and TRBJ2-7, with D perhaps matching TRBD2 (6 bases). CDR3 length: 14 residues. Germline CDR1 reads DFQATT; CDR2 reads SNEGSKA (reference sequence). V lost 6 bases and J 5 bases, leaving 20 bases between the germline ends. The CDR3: CSASLGLARNEQYF. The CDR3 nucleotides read TGCAGTGCATCCCTGGGGCTAGCGAGGAACGAGCAGTACTTC.

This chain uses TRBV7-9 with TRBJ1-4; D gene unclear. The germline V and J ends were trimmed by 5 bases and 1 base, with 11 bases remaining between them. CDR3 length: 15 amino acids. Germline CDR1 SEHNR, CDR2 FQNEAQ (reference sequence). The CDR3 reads CASSPLAVTNEKLFF. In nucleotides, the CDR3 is TGTGCCAGCAGCCCATTGGCCGTAACTAATGAAAAACTGTTTTTT.

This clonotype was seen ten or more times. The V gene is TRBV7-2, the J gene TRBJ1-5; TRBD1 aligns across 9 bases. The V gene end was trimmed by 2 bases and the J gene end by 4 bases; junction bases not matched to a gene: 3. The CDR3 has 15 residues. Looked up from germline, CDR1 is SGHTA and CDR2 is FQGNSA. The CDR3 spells CASSLQQGANQPQHF. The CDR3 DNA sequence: TGTGCCAGCAGCTTACAACAGGGGGCGAATCAGCCCCAGCATTTT.

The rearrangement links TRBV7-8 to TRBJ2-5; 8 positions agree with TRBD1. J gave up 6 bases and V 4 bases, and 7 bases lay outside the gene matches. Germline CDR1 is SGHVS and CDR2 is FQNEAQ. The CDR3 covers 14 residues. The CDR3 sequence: CASSWGQGAKTQYF. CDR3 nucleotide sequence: TGTGCCAGCAGCTGGGGTCAGGGGGCAAAGACCCAGTACTTC.

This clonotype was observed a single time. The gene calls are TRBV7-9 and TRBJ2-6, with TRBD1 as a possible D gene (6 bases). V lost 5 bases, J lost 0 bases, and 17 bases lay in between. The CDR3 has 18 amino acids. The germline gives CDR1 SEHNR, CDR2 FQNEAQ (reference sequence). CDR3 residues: CASSARDTQSSGANVLTF. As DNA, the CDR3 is TGTGCCAGCAGCGCTCGGGACACCCAGAGCTCTGGGGCCAACGTCCTGACTTTC.

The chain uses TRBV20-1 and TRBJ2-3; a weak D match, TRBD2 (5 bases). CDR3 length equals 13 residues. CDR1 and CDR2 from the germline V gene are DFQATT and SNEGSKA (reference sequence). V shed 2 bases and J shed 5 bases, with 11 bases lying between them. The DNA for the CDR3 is TGCAGTGCTAGATTCGAGGGTGGAGATACGCAGTATTTT. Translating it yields CSARFEGGDTQYF.

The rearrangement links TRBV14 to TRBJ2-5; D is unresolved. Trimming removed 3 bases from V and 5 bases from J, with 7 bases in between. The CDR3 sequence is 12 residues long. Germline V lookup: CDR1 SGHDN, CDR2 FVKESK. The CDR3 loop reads CASSQNWETQYF. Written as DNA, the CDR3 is TGTGCCAGCAGCCAGAATTGGGAGACCCAGTACTTC. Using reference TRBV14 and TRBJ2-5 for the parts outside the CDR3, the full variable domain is EAGVTQFPSHSVIEKGQTVTLRCDPISGHDNLYWYRRVMGKEIKFLLHFVKESKQDESGMPNNRFLAERTGGTYSTLKVQPAELEDSGVYFCASSQNWETQYFGPGTRLLVL.

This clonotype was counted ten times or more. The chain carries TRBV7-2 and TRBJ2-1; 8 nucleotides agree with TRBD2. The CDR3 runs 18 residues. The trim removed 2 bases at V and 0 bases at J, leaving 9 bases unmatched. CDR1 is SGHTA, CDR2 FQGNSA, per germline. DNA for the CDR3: TGTGCCAGCAGCTTAAACCCACCGGGGGGGAGCTCCTACAATGAGCAGTTCTTC. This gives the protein CASSLNPPGGSSYNEQFF. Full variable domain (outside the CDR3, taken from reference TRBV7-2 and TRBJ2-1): GAGVSQSPSNKVTEKGKDVELRCDPISGHTALYWYRQSLGQGLEFLIYFQGNSAPDKSGLPSDRFSAERTGGSVSTLTIQRTQQEDSAVYLCASSLNPPGGSSYNEQFFGPGTRLTVL.

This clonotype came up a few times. DNA for the CDR3: TGTGCCAGCAGCGGAACAGGTAGGGCGGAGCAGTACTTC. It specifies CASSGTGRAEQYF. J is TRBJ2-7 and V is TRBV5-6, with D possibly matching TRBD1 (5 bases). V dropped 4 bases and J dropped 7 bases, with 15 bases sitting between them. The CDR3 runs to 13 residues. Germline V lookup: CDR1 SGHDT, CDR2 YYEEEE. The full variable domain, in which reference TRBV5-6 and TRBJ2-7 provide the parts outside the CDR3, is DAGVTQSPTHLIKTRGQQVTLRCSPKSGHDTVSWYQQALGQGPQFIFQYYEEEERQRGNFPDRFSGHQFPNYSSELNVNALLLGDSALYLCASSGTGRAEQYFGPGTRLTVT.

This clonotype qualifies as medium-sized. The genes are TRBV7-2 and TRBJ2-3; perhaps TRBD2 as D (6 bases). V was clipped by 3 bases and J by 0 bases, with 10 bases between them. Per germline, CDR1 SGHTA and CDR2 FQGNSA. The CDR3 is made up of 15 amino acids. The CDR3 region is CASSLLASSTDTQYF. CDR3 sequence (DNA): TGTGCCAGCAGCTTGCTAGCGTCAAGCACAGATACGCAGTATTTT. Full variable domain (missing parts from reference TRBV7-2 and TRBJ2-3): GAGVSQSPSNKVTEKGKDVELRCDPISGHTALYWYRQSLGQGLEFLIYFQGNSAPDKSGLPSDRFSAERTGGSVSTLTIQRTQQEDSAVYLCASSLLASSTDTQYFGPGTRLTVL.

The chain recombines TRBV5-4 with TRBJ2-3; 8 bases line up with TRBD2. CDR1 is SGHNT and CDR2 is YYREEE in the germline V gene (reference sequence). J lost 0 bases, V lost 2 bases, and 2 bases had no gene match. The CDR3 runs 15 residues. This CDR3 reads CASSFSGASTDTQYF. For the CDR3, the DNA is TGTGCCAGCAGCTTTAGCGGGGCTAGCACAGATACGCAGTATTTT.

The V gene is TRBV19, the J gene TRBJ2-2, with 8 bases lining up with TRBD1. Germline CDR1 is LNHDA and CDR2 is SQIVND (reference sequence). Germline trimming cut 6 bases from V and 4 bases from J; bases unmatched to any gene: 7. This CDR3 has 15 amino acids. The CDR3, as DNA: TGTGCCAGTAGGGTGACAGGGGATTTCACCGGGGAGCTGTTTTTT. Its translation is CASRVTGDFTGELFF.

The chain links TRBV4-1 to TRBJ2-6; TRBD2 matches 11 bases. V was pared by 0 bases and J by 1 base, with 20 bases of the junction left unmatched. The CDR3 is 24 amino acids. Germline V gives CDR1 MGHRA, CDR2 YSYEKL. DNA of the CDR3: TGCGCCAGCAGCCAAGATAGGGGACTGGTACTAGCGGGGGTACCGGGATCTGGGGCCAACGTCCTGACTTTC. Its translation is CASSQDRGLVLAGVPGSGANVLTF.

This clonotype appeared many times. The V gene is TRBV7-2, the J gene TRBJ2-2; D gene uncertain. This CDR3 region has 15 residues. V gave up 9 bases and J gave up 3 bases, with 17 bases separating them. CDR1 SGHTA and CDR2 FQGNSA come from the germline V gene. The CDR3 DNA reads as TGTGCCAGATCGAGTTACGGCACACACACCGGGGAGCTGTTTTTT. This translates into CARSSYGTHTGELFF.

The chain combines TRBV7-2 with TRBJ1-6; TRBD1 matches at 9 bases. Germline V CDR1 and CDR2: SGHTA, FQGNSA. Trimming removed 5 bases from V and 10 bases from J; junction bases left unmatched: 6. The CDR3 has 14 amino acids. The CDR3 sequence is CASSMTGGGSPLHF. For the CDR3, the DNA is TGTGCCAGCAGCATGACAGGGGGTGGCTCACCCCTCCACTTT. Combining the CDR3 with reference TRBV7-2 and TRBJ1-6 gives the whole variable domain GAGVSQSPSNKVTEKGKDVELRCDPISGHTALYWYRQSLGQGLEFLIYFQGNSAPDKSGLPSDRFSAERTGGSVSTLTIQRTQQEDSAVYLCASSMTGGGSPLHFGNGTRLTVT.

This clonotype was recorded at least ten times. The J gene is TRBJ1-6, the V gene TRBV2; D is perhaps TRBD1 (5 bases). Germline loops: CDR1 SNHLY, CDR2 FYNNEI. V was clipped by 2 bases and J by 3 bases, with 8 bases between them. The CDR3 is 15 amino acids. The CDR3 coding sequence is TGTGCCAGCAGTGAACGGGGGGGCTATAATTCACCCCTCCACTTT. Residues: CASSERGGYNSPLHF.

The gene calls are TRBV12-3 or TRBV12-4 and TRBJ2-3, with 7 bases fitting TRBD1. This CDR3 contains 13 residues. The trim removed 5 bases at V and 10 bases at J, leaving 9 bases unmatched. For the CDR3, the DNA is TGTGCCAGCAGTCCCTCCGGGGACAGTTCGCAGTATTTT. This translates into CASSPSGDSSQYF.